The 21 T cell receptor beta chains below come from one sample, sequenced in a study of cytomegalovirus exposure and HLA in healthy donors (dated by TCRdb to 2016 to 2017). Library preparation was by the immunoSEQ multiplex PCR assay. The multiplex PCR relied on a mix of 60 forward primers for TCR Vbeta segments and 13 reverse primers for TCR Jbeta segments. TCRdb obtained this table from immuneACCESS and retained in-frame rearrangements with V and J assigned. These tables miss some clones; where compared with another copy, unresolved V genes account for less than half of the shortfall, and the remainder is unexplained. Here the sample has more than 150,000 clones; more than 65% occur a single time. The biggest ten clones account for approximately 1.2% of the sample. Sequenced input: PBMCs. Every receptor here comes from a man in his forties or fifties in good health and CMV-seropositive.

This chain uses TRBV25-1 with TRBJ2-5; maybe TRBD1 (6 bases). Germline loops: CDR1 MGHDK, CDR2 SYGVNS. V was shortened by 0 bases and J by 5 bases, with 22 bases between the two germline ends. The CDR3 is 18 amino acids. CDR3 protein: CASSEYGATGSRTETQYF. CDR3 bases: TGTGCCAGCAGTGAATACGGAGCCACAGGGTCAAGAACGGAGACCCAGTACTTC.

This clone was seen only a few times. The chain employs TRBV19 and TRBJ1-2; perhaps TRBD1 as D (5 bases). Between the trimmed V and J ends, which lost 2 bases and 4 bases, there was a span of 11 bases. CDR1 LNHDA and CDR2 SQIVND come from the germline V gene (reference sequence). The CDR3 has 14 residues. CDR3: CASSITAGSYGYTF. Here the CDR3 DNA reads TGTGCCAGTAGTATAACAGCAGGGTCCTATGGCTACACCTTC.

The chain employs TRBV28 and TRBJ1-5, with D unresolved. V shed 7 bases and J shed 6 bases, with 10 bases lying between them. Germline CDR1 and CDR2: MDHEN and SYDVKM. CDR3 size: 12 residues. The CDR3, as DNA: TGTGCCAGCACCCCTTCGGGTCAGCCCCAGCATTTT. This translates into CASTPSGQPQHF. Variable domain in full (rest from reference TRBV28 and TRBJ1-5): DVKVTQSSRYLVKRTGEKVFLECVQDMDHENMFWYRQDPGLGLRLIYFSYDVKMKEKGDIPEGYSVSREKKERFSLILESASTNQTSMYLCASTPSGQPQHFGDGTRLSIL.

J is TRBJ1-1 and V is TRBV28; 7 nucleotides agree with TRBD1. From germline, CDR1 is MDHEN and CDR2 SYDVKM. The CDR3 totals 14 residues. The J segment lost 7 bases and the V segment lost 5 bases, leaving 10 bases of the junction unmatched. CDR3 bases: TGTGCCAGCAGTAGCCCGGGACAGAGATTTGAAGCTTTCTTT. It translates to CASSSPGQRFEAFF.

This rearrangement joins TRBV10-3 to TRBJ2-3; D is ambiguous. V dropped 0 bases and J dropped 3 bases, with 13 bases sitting between them. Looked up from germline, CDR1 is ENHRY and CDR2 is SYGVKD. There are 16 residues in the CDR3. The CDR3: CAISESKRAQTDTQYF. The CDR3, as DNA: TGTGCCATCAGTGAGTCGAAAAGAGCGCAGACAGATACGCAGTATTTT.

The V call is TRBV27, the J call TRBJ2-3; D is unclear. The CDR3 sequence is 13 residues long. The germline gives CDR1 MNHEY, CDR2 SMNVEV (reference sequence). The germline V and J ends were trimmed by 3 bases and 3 bases, with 7 bases remaining between them. The CDR3 region is CASSFDSTDTQYF. The CDR3 DNA reads TGTGCCAGCAGTTTTGACTCGACAGATACGCAGTATTTT.

The rearrangement links TRBV5-6 to TRBJ2-7, with D possibly TRBD1 on 5 matching bases. V lost 4 bases and J lost 1, with 12 bases in between. Germline lookup yields CDR1 SGHDT and CDR2 YYEEEE. This CDR3 has 14 residues. The DNA for the CDR3 is TGTGCCAGCAGCCTCACAGGCCCATCCTACGAGCAGTACTTC. Translating gives CASSLTGPSYEQYF.

This clone was seen once. The gene calls are TRBV25-1 and TRBJ1-5, with D unresolved. Germline V CDR1 and CDR2: MGHDK, SYGVNS. CDR3 length: 13 amino acids. V was trimmed by 0 bases and J by 4 bases, leaving 4 bases between them. This CDR3 reads CASSEYGNQPQHF. Here the CDR3 DNA reads TGTGCCAGCAGTGAATACGGGAATCAGCCCCAGCATTTT.

The J gene is TRBJ2-3, the V gene TRBV7-3; 11 positions agree with TRBD2. Germline trimming cut 5 bases from V and 6 bases from J; bases unmatched to any gene: 10. Per the germline V gene, CDR1 is SGHTA and CDR2 is FQGTGA. The CDR3 is made up of 16 amino acids. This chain's CDR3 is CASSPRLAGTGDTQYF. The CDR3 DNA reads TGTGCCAGCAGCCCCCGACTAGCGGGGACCGGCGATACGCAGTATTTT. Variable domain in full (rest from reference TRBV7-3 and TRBJ2-3): GAGVSQTPSNKVTEKGKYVELRCDPISGHTALYWYRQSLGQGPEFLIYFQGTGAADDSGLPNDRFFAVRPEGSVSTLKIQRTERGDSAVYLCASSPRLAGTGDTQYFGPGTRLTVL.

V and J are TRBV30 and TRBJ2-7; 9 bases are shared with TRBD1. Germline V gene sequence: CDR1 GTSNPN, CDR2 SVGIG (reference sequence). The length of the CDR3 is 16 residues. V was clipped by 2 bases and J by 2 bases; unmatched bases: 10. CDR3 sequence reads: CAWSPPFDRGAYEQYF. The CDR3 nucleotides read TGTGCCTGGAGTCCCCCTTTCGACAGGGGGGCCTACGAGCAGTACTTC. The complete variable domain, with remaining parts taken from reference TRBV30 and TRBJ2-7, reads SQTIHQWPATLVQPVGSPLSLECTVEGTSNPNLYWYRQAAGRGLQLLFYSVGIGQISSEVPQNLSASRPQDRQFILSSKKLLLSDSGFYLCAWSPPFDRGAYEQYFGPGTRLTVT.

This chain links TRBV4-1 with TRBJ1-5; no clear D. V lost 0 bases, J lost 5 bases, and 5 bases lay in between. Looked up from germline, CDR1 is MGHRA and CDR2 is YSYEKL. This CDR3 is 13 amino acids long. CDR3: CASSQESYQPQHF. In DNA, the CDR3 is TGCGCCAGCAGCCAAGAATCGTATCAGCCCCAGCATTTT.

About this clone: The junction shows a germline mismatch at one end, possibly a read error. The chain joins TRBV27 to TRBJ2-7, with 8 positions matching TRBD1. This CDR3 comprises 13 residues. Germline assignment: CDR1 MNHEY and CDR2 SMNVEV (reference sequence). The DNA of the CDR3 is TGTGCCAGGTACCGGGACAGGCCCTACGAGCAGCACTTC. Its protein is CARYRDRPYEQHF.

The CDR3 spells CASRSEAGGPETQYF. CDR3 in DNA: TGTGCCAGCAGATCCGAGGCGGGAGGGCCGGAGACCCAGTACTTC. V is TRBV7-2 and J is TRBJ2-5, with 9 bases fitting TRBD2. The CDR3 contains 15 residues. V shed 6 bases, J shed 5 bases, and the junction held 10 bases outside the gene matches. Germline loops: CDR1 SGHTA, CDR2 FQGNSA.

This rearrangement joins TRBV19 to TRBJ1-2, with 8 bases identical to TRBD1. The germline gives CDR1 LNHDA, CDR2 SQIVND (reference sequence). Germline trimming cut 6 bases from V and 6 bases from J; bases unmatched to any gene: 15. The length of the CDR3 is 16 residues. The DNA of the CDR3 is TGTGCCAGTAGGACAGGCGGACAGGGCAAAGTGAATGGCTACACCTTC. Amino acid sequence: CASRTGGQGKVNGYTF.

The rearrangement uses TRBV4-3 and TRBJ1-1, with D possibly being TRBD1 (6 bases). CDR1 and CDR2 from the germline V gene are LGHNA and YSLEER. The CDR3 loop spans 15 amino acids. The V and J ends lost 2 bases and 6 bases respectively, with 16 bases between them. In DNA form, the CDR3 reads TGCGCCAGCAGCCAACCCAAGGCGGGGGGCCCTGAAGCTTTCTTT. Its protein is CASSQPKAGGPEAFF.

This chain connects TRBV11-3 to TRBJ1-1; no reliable D call. Germline CDR1 and CDR2: SGHNT and YENEEA. The CDR3 length is 15 residues. V gave up 4 bases and J gave up 4 bases, with 16 bases separating them. The CDR3 coding sequence is TGTGCCAGCAGCTCTCGGAACAGTGGTCCCACTGAAGCTTTCTTT. Its protein product is CASSSRNSGPTEAFF.

This clone was seen more than once but under ten times. This chain connects TRBV28 to TRBJ2-3, with TRBD2 matching 8 bases. V dropped 2 bases and J dropped 8; count of bases not matched to a gene: 9. Germline V gene lookup returns CDR1 MDHEN and CDR2 SYDVKM. CDR3 length: 15 amino acids. This CDR3 reads CASSLISGGTGTQYF. As DNA, the CDR3 is TGTGCCAGCAGTTTAATCTCGGGGGGGACTGGTACGCAGTATTTT.

This clone was recorded only once. The DNA for the CDR3 is TGCGCCAGCATTAATAGCAATCAGCCCCAGCATTTT. Translating it yields CASINSNQPQHF. This chain joins TRBV5-1 and TRBJ1-5; D unresolved. The CDR3 is 12 amino acids. The V end lost 6 bases, the J end lost 0 bases, and 4 bases lay between the germline ends. Looked up from germline, CDR1 is SGHRS and CDR2 is YFSETQ.

The rearrangement joins TRBV5-5 to TRBJ2-3, with 11 bases fitting TRBD2. Germline V lookup: CDR1 SGHKS, CDR2 YYEKEE (reference sequence). The junction had 4 bases not matched to a gene; V was cut back by 4 bases and J by 0 bases. The CDR3 totals 16 residues. The CDR3 nucleotides are TGTGCCAGCAGCAAGGGACTAGCGGAAAGCACAGATACGCAGTATTTT. Encoded protein: CASSKGLAESTDTQYF. Complete variable domain (other parts from reference TRBV5-5 and TRBJ2-3): DAGVTQSPTHLIKTRGQQVTLRCSPISGHKSVSWYQQVLGQGPQFIFQYYEKEERGRGNFPDRFSARQFPNYSSELNVNALLLGDSALYLCASSKGLAESTDTQYFGPGTRLTVL.

This chain uses TRBV7-8 with TRBJ1-5, with 7 bases matching TRBD1. CDR3 length: 16 amino acids. CDR1 and CDR2 (germline): SGHVS, FQNEAQ. Trimming took 4 bases from V and 0 from J; bases not matched to a gene: 6. The CDR3 DNA is TGTGCCAGCAGCTCTGGGACAGTCTATAGCAATCAGCCCCAGCATTTT. Encoded protein: CASSSGTVYSNQPQHF.

The J gene is TRBJ1-2, the V gene TRBV30, with D unresolved. CDR3 length: 15 amino acids. Germline V gene data show CDR1 as GTSNPN and CDR2 as SVGIG (reference sequence). V was shortened by 0 bases and J by 4 bases, with 15 bases between the two germline ends. In nucleotides, the CDR3 is TGTGCCTGGAGTGTAAGCCCACTACCCCTCTATGGCTACACCTTC. It yields the protein CAWSVSPLPLYGYTF.